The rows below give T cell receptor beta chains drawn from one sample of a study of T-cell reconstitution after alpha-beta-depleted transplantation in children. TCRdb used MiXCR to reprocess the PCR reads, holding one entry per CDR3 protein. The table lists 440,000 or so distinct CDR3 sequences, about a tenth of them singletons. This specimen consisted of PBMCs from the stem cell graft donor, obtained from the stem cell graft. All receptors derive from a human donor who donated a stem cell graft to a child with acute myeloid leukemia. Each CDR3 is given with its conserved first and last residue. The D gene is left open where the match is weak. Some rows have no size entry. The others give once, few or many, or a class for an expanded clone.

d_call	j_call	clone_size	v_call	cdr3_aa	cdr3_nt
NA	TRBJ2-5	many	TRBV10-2	CASSEWGGEGGTQYF	TGCGCCAGCAGTGAGTGGGGCGGGGAAGGTGGGACCCAGTACTTC
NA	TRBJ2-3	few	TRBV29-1	CSASRVGATDTQYF	TGCAGCGCCTCGCGTGTGGGCGCGACAGATACGCAGTATTTT
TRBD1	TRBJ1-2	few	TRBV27	CASRKNRGRDLPNYGYTF	TGTGCCAGTCGCAAAAACAGGGGGCGCGATCTACCTAACTATGGCTACACCTTC
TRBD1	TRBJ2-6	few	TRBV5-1	CASRKTGSSGANVLTF	TGCGCCAGCAGGAAGACAGGGTCCTCTGGGGCCAACGTCCTGACTTTC
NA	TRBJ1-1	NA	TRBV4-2	CASSQGRGSRLGTEAFF	TGTGCCAGCAGCCAAGGGAGGGGTTCTCGGCTGGGCACTGAAGCTTTCTTT
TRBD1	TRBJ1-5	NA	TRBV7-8	CASSLETGVAPYQPQHF	TGTGCCAGCAGCTTAGAGACAGGGGTAGCGCCCTATCAGCCCCAGCATTTT
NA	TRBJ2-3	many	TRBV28	CASIHLATDTQYF	TGTGCCAGCATCCACCTGGCGACAGATACGCAGTATTTT
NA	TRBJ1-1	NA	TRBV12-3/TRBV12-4	CASSPWGGAEAFF	TGTGCCAGCAGTCCGTGGGGGGGAGCTGAAGCTTTCTTT
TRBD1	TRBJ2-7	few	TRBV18	CASSFSTRDRSYEQYF	TGTGCCAGCTCATTTTCTACCCGGGACAGGTCCTACGAGCAGTACTTC
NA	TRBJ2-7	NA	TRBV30	CAWGYREQYF	TGTGCCTGGGGCTACAGGGAGCAGTACTTC
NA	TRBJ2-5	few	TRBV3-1	CASSQDHRIQETQYF	TGTGCCAGCAGCCAAGATCACAGGATCCAAGAGACCCAGTACTTC
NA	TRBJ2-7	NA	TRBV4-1	CASSQDRLDGSYEQYF	TGCGCCAGCAGCCAAGATCGCTTGGACGGATCCTACGAGCAGTACTTC
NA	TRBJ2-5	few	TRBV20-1	CSARDPTPRRIQETQYF	TGCAGTGCTAGAGATCCCACTCCTCGGCGGATCCAAGAGACCCAGTACTTC
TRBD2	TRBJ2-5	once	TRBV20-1	CSASYLAGETQYF	TGCAGTGCTAGTTATCTAGCGGGAGAGACCCAGTACTTC
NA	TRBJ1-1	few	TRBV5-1	CASSLAQVNTEAFF	TGCGCCAGCAGCTTGGCACAGGTGAACACTGAAGCTTTCTTT
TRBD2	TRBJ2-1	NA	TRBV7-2	CASSSWIAGATFF	TGTGCCAGCAGTAGTTGGATAGCGGGGGCAACGTTCTTC
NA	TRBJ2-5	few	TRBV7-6	CASSLGGNLETQYF	TGTGCCAGCAGCTTAGGCGGGAATTTGGAGACCCAGTACTTC
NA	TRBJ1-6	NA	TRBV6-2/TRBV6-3	CASRRRDSPLHF	TGTGCCAGCAGACGACGGGATTCACCCCTCCACTTT
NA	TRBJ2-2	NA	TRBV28	CASSAPLWGTGELFF	TGTGCCAGCAGTGCCCCGTTATGGGGCACCGGGGAGCTGTTTTTT
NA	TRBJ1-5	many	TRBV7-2	CASSSSGRPNQPQHF	TGTGCCAGCAGCTCGTCAGGGAGGCCCAATCAGCCCCAGCATTTT
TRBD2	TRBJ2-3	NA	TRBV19	CASSIGGGSTDTQYF	TGTGCCAGTAGTATAGGGGGGGGTAGCACAGATACGCAGTATTTT
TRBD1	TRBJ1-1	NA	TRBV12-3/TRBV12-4	CASTRTGVPFF	TGTGCCAGCACCCGGACAGGGGTTCCTTTCTTT
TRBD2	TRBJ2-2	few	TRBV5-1	CASHRGENTGELFF	TGCGCCAGCCACCGGGGGGAGAACACCGGGGAGCTGTTTTTT
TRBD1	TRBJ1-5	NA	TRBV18	CASSLGTGGSNQPQHF	TGTGCCAGCTCACTTGGGACAGGGGGGAGCAATCAGCCCCAGCATTTT
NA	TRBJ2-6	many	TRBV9	CASSKATLGANVLTF	TGTGCCAGCAGCAAGGCGACTCTCGGGGCCAACGTCCTGACTTTC
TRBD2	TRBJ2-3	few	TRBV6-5	CASSYSSGKEDTQYF	TGTGCCAGCAGTTATTCTAGCGGCAAGGAAGATACGCAGTATTTT
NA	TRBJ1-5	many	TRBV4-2	CASSQDPGAAQHF	TGTGCCAGCAGCCAAGATCCGGGGGCGGCCCAGCATTTT
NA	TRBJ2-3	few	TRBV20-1	CSAREGATQYF	TGCAGTGCTAGAGAGGGCGCTACGCAGTATTTT
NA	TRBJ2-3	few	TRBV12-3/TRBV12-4	CASSSPGTQYF	TGTGCCAGCAGTTCACCCGGGACGCAGTATTTT
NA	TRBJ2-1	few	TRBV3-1	CASSQDMRGLLGNEQFF	TGTGCCAGCAGCCAAGATATGCGGGGACTCTTAGGCAATGAGCAGTTCTTC
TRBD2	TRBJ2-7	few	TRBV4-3	CASSQELAGLYEQYF	TGCGCCAGCAGCCAAGAGCTAGCGGGATTGTACGAGCAGTACTTC
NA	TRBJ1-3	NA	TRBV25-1	CASSEQGSGGNTIYF	TGTGCCAGCAGTGAACAGGGATCGGGTGGAAACACCATATATTTT
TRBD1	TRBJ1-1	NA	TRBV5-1	CASSFEGQTEAFF	TGCGCCAGCAGCTTCGAGGGACAGACTGAAGCTTTCTTT
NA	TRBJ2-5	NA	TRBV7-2	CASSLGPGSQETQYF	TGTGCCAGCAGCTTAGGGCCAGGGAGCCAAGAGACCCAGTACTTC
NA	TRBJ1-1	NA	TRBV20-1	CSASPSGTTEAFF	TGCAGTGCTAGTCCTTCAGGGACCACTGAAGCTTTCTTT
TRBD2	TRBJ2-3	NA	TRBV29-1	CSVLRLAGVADTQYF	TGCAGCGTTCTACGACTAGCGGGAGTCGCCGATACGCAGTATTTT
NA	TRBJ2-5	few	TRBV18	CASSPAGAETQYF	TGTGCCAGCTCACCAGCAGGGGCAGAGACCCAGTACTTC